Following are 4 T cell receptor beta chains from one sample sequenced in a study of blood T cells in healthy people across ages. Alongside a J-beta primer mix, a sample-barcoded 5' primer served in a second PCR lasting roughly 6 to 12 cycles. From the 5' RACE reads, TCRdb called clonotypes with MiXCR, one entry per CDR3 protein. The repertoire has about 640,000 distinct CDR3 sequences, approximately 30% of them found once; the top ten carry around 16%. The sequenced sample was blood. These receptors were taken from a woman aged 80 or older in good health.

This clonotype came up many times. This chain links TRBV7-2 with TRBJ2-5; D is possibly TRBD1 or TRBD2 (7 bases each). Germline V gene sequence: CDR1 SGHTA, CDR2 FQGNSA. With 6 bases removed from V and 5 bases from J, the gap between germline ends came to 19 bases. This CDR3 has 15 residues. This CDR3 is CASRSGGGLGETQYF. The CDR3 DNA is TGTGCCAGCAGATCAGGGGGGGGGCTAGGGGAGACCCAGTACTTC.

This clonotype was seen ten or more times. V usage is TRBV5-1 and J usage is TRBJ1-2; D gene ambiguous. The CDR3 runs 13 residues. Germline V CDR1 and CDR2: SGHRS, YFSETQ. V gave up 0 bases and J gave up 7 bases, with 10 bases separating them. CDR3 residues: CASSLVAGSGYTF. The CDR3 DNA follows: TGCGCCAGCAGCTTGGTGGCCGGATCTGGCTACACCTTC.

This clonotype was observed a handful of times. V and J are TRBV7-9 and TRBJ2-6; 7 bases align to TRBD1. The germline V gene encodes CDR1 SEHNR and CDR2 FQNEAQ (reference sequence). Trimming cost V 3 bases and J 1 base; bases outside gene matches: 6. The CDR3 length is 17 residues. CDR3 DNA sequence: TGTGCCAGCAGCTTCGGGGACAGCTCGTCTGGGGCCAACGTCCTGACTTTC. This encodes CASSFGDSSSGANVLTF.

The chain links TRBV18 to TRBJ1-2; 7 nucleotides align to TRBD1. The CDR3 is 16 amino acids. CDR1 KGHSH and CDR2 LQKENI come from the germline V gene. J was trimmed by 3 bases and V by 3 bases; bases with no gene match: 10. CDR3 in DNA: TGTGCCAGCTCACCTAATACAGGGGTCGATTACTATGGCTACACCTTC. This translates into CASSPNTGVDYYGYTF.